This T cell receptor (beta chain) was retrieved from a study of PD-1 blockade in classical Hodgkin lymphoma. On the study more broadly: Intravenous delivery of nivolumab at 3 mg/kg to patients occurred every 2 weeks.

Autologous stem cell transplantation was followed by relapse in every patient, and brentuximab vedotin exposure varied. This table comes from immunoSEQ multiplex PCR, and its TCRdb copy is limited to in-frame clones, with some not included. Of around 20,000 clones listed, 70% to 85% are singletons. The sample here was peripheral blood mononuclear cells (PBMCs), taken before the second cycle of nivolumab. This sequence was found in a human donor with classical Hodgkin lymphoma.

CDR3 residues: CASSYYQSDTQYF. The CDR3 nucleotides read TGTGCCAGCAGTTATTACCAATCAGATACGCAGTATTTT. J is TRBJ2-3 and V is TRBV6-5; D is unclear. The CDR3 has 13 amino acids. Germline loops: CDR1 MNHEY, CDR2 SVGAGI. V shed 3 bases and J shed 4 bases, with 8 bases lying between them.